This paragraph covers one T cell receptor (beta chain) sequence. These data originate in a study of CD8+ T cells in alopecia areata. The treatment is: oral pan-JAK inhibitor, 5-10 mg twice daily. Sequencing templates came from extracted RNA that was reverse transcribed into cDNA. Clones were read by immunoSEQ multiplex PCR, and TCRdb kept only the in-frame ones, dropping some. The sample has about 200,000 clones, under 70% seen once. This CDR3 region has 13 residues. V lost 0 bases, J lost 6 bases, and 8 bases lay in between. Germline V CDR1 and CDR2: LNHNV, YYDKDF (reference sequence). The sequencing here drew on CD4+ T cells sorted from blood, taken at week 4, from a patient treated with tofacitinib. The chain links TRBV15 to TRBJ1-2; a weak D match, TRBD1 (6 bases). The origin of this receptor is a human donor with alopecia areata. CDR3 sequence: CATSREQGNGYTF. DNA for the CDR3: TGTGCCACCAGCAGAGAACAGGGTAATGGCTACACCTTC.